Below, 8 T cell receptor beta chains from the same sample are listed, as sequenced in a study of T cells in Graves' hyperthyroidism and ophthalmopathy. The source material, RNA transcripts, was used to amplify TCR beta CDR3 regions. Primed by the HTBI set, a first-round RT-PCR was run on the TCR CDR3. TCRdb re-analysed the multiplex PCR reads in MiXCR, keeping a single row per CDR3 protein. The sample shows hundreds of thousands of distinct CDR3 sequences, roughly 22% of them seen only once. Input material: blood. These receptors were taken from a man aged 30-40 years with Graves' ophthalmopathy.

This clonotype was detected only a few times. The chain uses TRBV3-1 and TRBJ2-7; 10 bases match TRBD1. CDR3 length: 15 residues. Trimming cost V 4 bases and J 3 bases; bases outside gene matches: 6. Looked up from germline, CDR1 is LGHDT and CDR2 is YNNKEL (reference sequence). CDR3 sequence reads: CASSLWGQGNYEQYF. In DNA, the CDR3 is TGTGCCAGCAGCCTTTGGGGACAGGGGAACTACGAGCAGTACTTC.

A word on this clonotype: A read error is possible here, since a much larger clone lies one base away. The V gene is TRBV10-3, the J gene TRBJ2-5; 8 bases fit TRBD2. Germline loops: CDR1 ENHRY, CDR2 SYGVKD. There are 13 residues in the CDR3. This CDR3 reads CAIKREGGEAQYF. As DNA, the CDR3 is TGTGCCATCAAACGGGAGGGAGGAGAGGCCCAGTACTTC.

In this sample, this clonotype turned up a few times. This chain uses TRBV19 with TRBJ2-2; the D gene is possibly TRBD1 (6 bases). The CDR3 is 14 residues long. CDR1 and CDR2 from the germline V gene are LNHDA and SQIVND (reference sequence). The V gene lost 8 bases and the J gene lost 5 bases, with 15 bases spanning the gap. The CDR3 protein is CASLKQGRTGELFF. CDR3 sequence (DNA): TGTGCCAGTCTCAAACAGGGACGAACCGGGGAGCTGTTTTTT.

This clonotype was observed many times. This chain connects TRBV7-8 to TRBJ2-1; D uncertain. The germline V and J ends were trimmed by 4 bases and 10 bases, with 5 bases remaining between them. The length of the CDR3 is 10 residues. Germline CDR1 reads SGHVS; CDR2 reads FQNEAQ. The CDR3 DNA is TGTGCCAGCAGCTCTGGAGAGCAGTTCTTC. Its protein product is CASSSGEQFF.

This clonotype was observed a handful of times. The chain employs TRBV20-1 and TRBJ2-3, with 11 bases identical to TRBD2. V lost 0 bases, J lost 3 bases, and 5 bases stayed unmatched. Germline CDR1 DFQATT, CDR2 SNEGSKA (reference sequence). The CDR3 sequence is 16 residues long. The CDR3 sequence is CSARDSGRAVTDTQYF. The CDR3 DNA is TGCAGTGCTAGAGATAGCGGGAGGGCCGTTACAGATACGCAGTATTTT.

About this clonotype: No DNA is shown, since the ends of the CDR3 on it are uncertain; the CDR3 is the one TCRdb lists. The V gene is TRBV7-3, the J gene TRBJ2-3; the D call TRBD2 from the table was never checked on the DNA. Per the germline V gene, CDR1 is SGHTA and CDR2 is FQGTGA. The CDR3 sequence runs 21 residues, both termini included. The CDR3 region is CASSFYICSASPAGRADTQYF.

This clonotype was seen more than once but under ten times. This chain links TRBV18 with TRBJ2-7; D is undetermined. The V gene lost 4 bases and the J gene lost 0 bases, with 4 bases spanning the gap. The CDR3 has 12 residues. Germline loops: CDR1 KGHSH, CDR2 LQKENI. CDR3 in amino acids: CASSRYSYEQYF. The CDR3 coding sequence is TGTGCCAGCTCACGATACTCCTACGAGCAGTACTTC. Full variable domain (remainder filled in from reference TRBV18 and TRBJ2-7): NAGVMQNPRHLVRRRGQEARLRCSPMKGHSHVYWYRQLPEEGLKFMVYLQKENIIDESGMPKERFSAEFPKEGPSILRIQQVVRGDSAAYFCASSRYSYEQYFGPGTRLTVT.

This clonotype was recorded a few times. The genes are TRBV10-3 and TRBJ1-1; weak D call: TRBD1 (5 bases). The CDR3 has 15 amino acids. The germline V and J ends were trimmed by 0 bases and 5 bases, with 13 bases remaining between them. Germline CDR1 is ENHRY and CDR2 is SYGVKD. CDR3 amino acids: CAISESAGGSTEAFF. For the CDR3, the DNA is TGTGCCATCAGTGAGTCCGCGGGGGGAAGTACTGAAGCTTTCTTT.